This T cell receptor (beta chain) was identified during a study of cytomegalovirus exposure and HLA in healthy donors. Study conclusions and caveats: Clonal expansion was found to be greater in HLA-associated TCR beta chains than in equally common others in a later analysis. Prediction of most subjects' HLA-A and HLA-B alleles by TCR beta sequences was reportedly accurate.

Samples came from healthy bone marrow donors. Both 60 Vbeta primers and 13 Jbeta primers went into the PCR. Only in-frame clones appear in the TCRdb table, and some are missing; sequencing was by immunoSEQ multiplex PCR. The table includes tens of thousands of clones, approximately 79% detected once. Germline assignment: CDR1 LNHDA and CDR2 SQIVND (reference sequence). V lost 6 bases and J lost 6, with 17 bases in between. The CDR3 is 15 amino acids. Concerning this clone itself: Antigen specificity is unknown.

Specimen: PBMCs. The gene calls are TRBV19 and TRBJ1-4; D is uncertain. This receptor was identified in a young man in good health and CMV-seronegative. CDR3 DNA sequence: TGTGCCAGTAGCCCATCCGGGTCCCTTTATGAAAAACTGTTTTTT. Amino acid sequence: CASSPSGSLYEKLFF.